The 30 T cell receptor beta chains below all came from one sample that was sequenced in a study of cytomegalovirus exposure and HLA in healthy donors. Researchers ran the PCR with 60 Vbeta and 13 Jbeta primers. The repertoire was sequenced with immunoSEQ multiplex PCR; TCRdb's copy has only in-frame clones and lacks some. The sample contains approximately 160,000 clones, 68% of which appear only once. The sample was PBMCs. The source is a woman aged 40 to 50 in good health and CMV-seropositive.

The rearrangement links TRBV5-1 to TRBJ2-5; 12 bases match TRBD2. The better agreement between TRBJ2-7 and the DNA end casts doubt on the J call. Germline CDR1 is SGHRS and CDR2 is YFSETQ. The CDR3 covers 14 residues. The CDR3 reads CASSLAGGQYEQYF. The CDR3 DNA follows: TGCGCCAGCAGCCTAGCGGGGGGGCAATACGAGCAGTACTTC.

This clone was seen a few times. J is TRBJ2-1 and V is TRBV5-1, with 7 positions matching TRBD2. The CDR3 runs to 14 residues. The V and J ends lost 0 bases and 6 bases, in that order; junction bases with no gene match: 3. From germline, CDR1 is SGHRS and CDR2 YFSETQ. The CDR3 DNA sequence: TGCGCCAGCAGCTTGGGGACTAGATCCAATGAGCAGTTCTTC. Translating it yields CASSLGTRSNEQFF.

The chain is built from TRBV28 and TRBJ2-1; weak D call: TRBD2 (6 bases). CDR3 size: 14 residues. V gave up 3 bases and J gave up 4 bases, with 10 bases separating them. Per the germline V gene, CDR1 is MDHEN and CDR2 is SYDVKM. CDR3 region: CASSLIGTYNEQFF. CDR3 nucleotide sequence: TGTGCCAGCAGTTTGATCGGGACTTACAATGAGCAGTTCTTC.

DNA of the CDR3: TGTGCCAGCAGCGTAGAAGGGGGCTATGGCTACACCTTC. Translation gives CASSVEGGYGYTF. The chain couples TRBV9 to TRBJ1-2; D might be TRBD1 (6 bases). The CDR3 contains 13 residues. CDR1 and CDR2 from the germline V gene are SGDLS and YYNGEE. V lost 0 bases, J lost 4 bases, and 7 bases lay in between. The full variable domain, completed using reference TRBV9 and TRBJ1-2, is DSGVTQTPKHLITATGQRVTLRCSPRSGDLSVYWYQQSLDQGLQFLIQYYNGEERAKGNILERFSAQQFPDLHSELNLSSLELGDSALYFCASSVEGGYGYTFGSGTRLTVV.

This rearrangement joins TRBV21-1 to TRBJ2-3; the D call in the table, TRBD1, was not verified against the DNA. TRBV21-1 is a pseudogene segment. The CDR3 extends over 15 amino acids. CDR3 nucleotide sequence: TGTGCCAGCAGCAAAGCGCTTAGGGACAACCATACGCAGTATTTT. Translating it yields CASSKALRDNHTQYF.

The rearrangement joins TRBV27 to TRBJ2-7; TRBD1 might be the D (5 bases). Germline V CDR1 and CDR2: MNHEY, SMNVEV (reference sequence). V was trimmed by 6 bases and J by 3 bases, leaving 12 bases between them. The length of the CDR3 is 13 residues. For the CDR3, the DNA is TGTGCCAGCAGCCACCGGCAGGGCTACGAGCAGTACTTC. It encodes CASSHRQGYEQYF.

The rearrangement uses TRBV28 and TRBJ2-5; D might be TRBD2 (5 bases). The end of the DNA fits TRBJ2-7 better, so the J call may be wrong. Per the germline V gene, CDR1 is MDHEN and CDR2 is SYDVKM. The CDR3 totals 11 residues. This CDR3 is CASGLTYEQYF. CDR3 nucleotide sequence: TGTGCCAGCGGACTGACCTACGAGCAGTACTTC.

This chain joins TRBV9 and TRBJ2-4; no definite D call. Trimming stripped 1 base from V and 8 bases from J, with 10 bases between. Germline V CDR1 and CDR2: SGDLS, YYNGEE. CDR3 length: 13 amino acids. The CDR3 is CASSVSPLDIQYF. As DNA, the CDR3 is TGTGCCAGCAGCGTAAGCCCCCTCGACATTCAGTACTTC. Using reference TRBV9 and TRBJ2-4 for the parts outside the CDR3, the full variable domain is DSGVTQTPKHLITATGQRVTLRCSPRSGDLSVYWYQQSLDQGLQFLIQYYNGEERAKGNILERFSAQQFPDLHSELNLSSLELGDSALYFCASSVSPLDIQYFGAGTRLSVL.

This clone occurred once. This chain connects TRBV29-1 to TRBJ2-7, with D possibly matching TRBD1 (6 bases). Germline V gives CDR1 SQVTM, CDR2 ANQGSEA. V was cut by 3 bases and J by 1 base, with 25 bases left in between. There are 18 residues in the CDR3. The DNA of the CDR3 is TGCAGCGTTGATTATGGGGGCAGGGGCCTCACTACGTCCTACGAGCAGTACTTC. Translated, it gives CSVDYGGRGLTTSYEQYF.

The V call is TRBV19, the J call TRBJ2-3, with D possibly TRBD1 on 6 matching bases. CDR3 length: 16 residues. In germline, CDR1 is LNHDA, CDR2 SQIVND (reference sequence). Trimming took 5 bases from V and 1 from J, leaving 16 bases between them. The chain's CDR3 is CASSGKFGQRTDTQYF. DNA for the CDR3: TGTGCCAGTAGTGGAAAGTTCGGACAGCGCACAGATACGCAGTATTTT.

This rearrangement joins TRBV6-1 to TRBJ1-5, with 7 bases aligning to TRBD1. This CDR3 contains 14 residues. Per the germline V gene, CDR1 is MNHNS and CDR2 is SASEGT. The junction had 3 bases not matched to a gene; V was cut back by 3 bases and J by 4 bases. CDR3 sequence reads: CASSETRGNQPQHF. In DNA form, the CDR3 reads TGTGCCAGCAGTGAGACCAGGGGGAATCAGCCCCAGCATTTT.

This clone was counted only a few times. The rearrangement joins TRBV2 to TRBJ1-1, with D hard to call. Per germline, CDR1 SNHLY and CDR2 FYNNEI. CDR3 size: 15 residues. With 0 bases removed from V and 2 bases from J, the gap between germline ends came to 10 bases. CDR3 bases: TGTGCCAGCAGTGAAGCAGGGAGAGGAAACACTGAAGCTTTCTTT. Translating gives CASSEAGRGNTEAFF.

The chain uses TRBV27 and TRBJ1-2; 9 nucleotides line up with TRBD1. CDR3 length: 15 amino acids. In germline, CDR1 is MNHEY, CDR2 SMNVEV (reference sequence). V lost 7 bases, J lost 6 bases, and 12 bases stayed unmatched. DNA of the CDR3: TGTGCCAGCAAAACAACAGGGGGCAGGTTGAATGGCTACACCTTC. Its protein is CASKTTGGRLNGYTF.

V gene TRBV10-3 combines with J gene TRBJ2-5, with a weak D call TRBD1 (6 bases). This CDR3 region has 14 residues. In germline, CDR1 is ENHRY, CDR2 SYGVKD. V was shortened by 0 bases and J by 1 base, with 6 bases between the two germline ends. In DNA, the CDR3 is TGTGCCATCAGTGAGTCGGGGGCCCAAGAGACCCAGTACTTC. Its translation is CAISESGAQETQYF.

V gene TRBV2 combines with J gene TRBJ1-1, with D uncertain. CDR3 length: 14 residues. CDR1 and CDR2 (germline): SNHLY, FYNNEI. Trimming removed 9 bases at V and 0 bases at J, with 14 bases between. The CDR3 region is CARGIEDMNTEAFF. The CDR3 nucleotides are TGTGCCAGGGGTATAGAAGACATGAACACTGAAGCTTTCTTT.

V is TRBV12-2 and J is TRBJ1-2; whether TRBD1, the table's D call, matches the DNA was not checked. TRBV12-2 has pseudogene status. The CDR3 has 14 residues. DNA for the CDR3: TGTGCAAGTCGCTTAGAAAGACAGAATAAGGGCTACACCTTC. Residues: CASRLERQNKGYTF.

The rearrangement uses TRBV5-1 and TRBJ1-2; tentatively, D is TRBD1 (5 bases). Germline loops: CDR1 SGHRS, CDR2 YFSETQ. V was trimmed by 4 bases and J by 5 bases, leaving 18 bases between them. The CDR3 loop spans 15 amino acids. In DNA, the CDR3 is TGCGCCAGCAGCGTAACAGGCCTCTTCCCTTATGGCTACACCTTC. This sequence encodes CASSVTGLFPYGYTF. The full variable domain, with the rest looked up from reference TRBV5-1 and TRBJ1-2, is KAGVTQTPRYLIKTRGQQVTLSCSPISGHRSVSWYQQTPGQGLQFLFEYFSETQRNKGNFPGRFSGRQFSNSRSEMNVSTLELGDSALYLCASSVTGLFPYGYTFGSGTRLTVV.

The chain couples TRBV7-6 to TRBJ2-3; TRBD2 matches at 9 bases. Trimming took 3 bases from V and 2 from J; bases not matched to a gene: 3. Germline V gives CDR1 SGHVS, CDR2 FNYEAQ. This CDR3 contains 15 residues. The CDR3 bases are TGTGCCAGCAGCTTTAGCGGGGGCCACACAGATACGCAGTATTTT. Protein: CASSFSGGHTDTQYF.

The chain is built from TRBV4-1 and TRBJ2-5; 7 bases fit TRBD1. This CDR3 is built from 18 residues. The germline V gene encodes CDR1 MGHRA and CDR2 YSYEKL. Trimming cost V 4 bases and J 5 bases; bases outside gene matches: 19. The CDR3 protein is CASSLTSTGRFYLETQYF. DNA of the CDR3: TGCGCCAGCAGCCTGACGTCGACAGGGCGCTTTTACCTGGAGACCCAGTACTTC.

About this clone itself: The germline gene is not matched at one end of the junction; a read error may be the cause. The gene calls are TRBV25-1 and TRBJ1-2; tentatively, D is TRBD1 (5 bases). CDR1 is MGHDK and CDR2 is SYGVNS in the germline V gene. This CDR3 region has 15 residues. The CDR3 coding sequence is TGTGCCAGCAGTGAGGGGGGAATAGCTAACTATGGCTACCCCTTC. Amino acids: CASSEGGIANYGYPF.

This clone showed up just once. The chain couples TRBV7-3 to TRBJ2-1; 9 bases match TRBD2. From germline, CDR1 is SGHTA and CDR2 FQGTGA. The V segment lost 0 bases and the J segment 5 bases; nucleotides outside the gene matches: 8. CDR3 length equals 17 residues. The CDR3 coding sequence is TGTGCCAGCAGCTTAACGCGGCGAGCGGGGGGCCACAATGAGCAGTTCTTC. Translation: CASSLTRRAGGHNEQFF.

Only a few counts were recorded for this clone. The chain links TRBV2 to TRBJ1-1; D is undetermined. The CDR3 runs to 11 residues. Germline CDR1 and CDR2: SNHLY and FYNNEI. The ends were cut back, 9 bases at V and 0 bases at J, with 5 bases in the middle. The DNA of the CDR3 is TGTGCCAGTATATTGAACACTGAAGCTTTCTTT. This encodes CASILNTEAFF. Together with reference TRBV2 and TRBJ1-1, the CDR3 gives the full variable domain: EPEVTQTPSHQVTQMGQEVILRCVPISNHLYFYWYRQILGQKVEFLVSFYNNEISEKSEIFDDQFSVERPDGSNFTLKIRSTKLEDSAMYFCASILNTEAFFGQGTRLTVV.

The chain couples TRBV4-2 to TRBJ2-2, with D possibly being TRBD2 (6 bases). The CDR3 contains 15 residues. Trimming cost V 3 bases and J 5 bases, with 13 bases left between them. The germline CDR1 and CDR2 sequences are LGHNA and YNFKEQ. The CDR3 reads CASSQGGIQTGELFF. DNA of the CDR3: TGTGCCAGCAGCCAGGGCGGGATACAGACCGGGGAGCTGTTTTTT.

This clone was seen only a few times. The chain carries TRBV10-3 and TRBJ2-2; no reliable D call. Trimming pared 4 bases from V and 3 bases from J, leaving 18 bases between. The CDR3 consists of 17 residues. In germline, CDR1 is ENHRY, CDR2 SYGVKD. This CDR3 is CAISGNPSGIYTGELFF. CDR3 nucleotides: TGTGCCATCAGTGGGAACCCTTCGGGTATATACACCGGGGAGCTGTTTTTT.

The V and J genes are TRBV5-6 and TRBJ1-5, with D unresolved. CDR3 length: 13 amino acids. V lost 0 bases and J 10 bases, leaving 11 bases between the germline ends. Germline CDR1 reads SGHDT; CDR2 reads YYEEEE. The CDR3 coding sequence is TGTGCCAGCAGCTTGGCCGGAGGCCTTCCCCAGCATTTT. Translation gives CASSLAGGLPQHF.

V and J are TRBV7-2 and TRBJ2-3; TRBD2 matches at 8 bases. CDR1 SGHTA and CDR2 FQGNSA come from the germline V gene. This CDR3 contains 15 residues. J was trimmed by 3 bases and V by 2 bases; bases with no gene match: 4. The CDR3 protein is CASSLYRGGTDTQYF. The CDR3 DNA follows: TGTGCCAGCAGCTTATATCGGGGGGGTACAGATACGCAGTATTTT.

This chain connects TRBV5-1 to TRBJ1-5; the match to TRBD1 covers 11 bases. The V and J ends lost 0 bases and 7 bases, in that order; junction bases with no gene match: 6. The germline gives CDR1 SGHRS, CDR2 YFSETQ. The CDR3 extends over 16 amino acids. The CDR3 loop is CASSLDGTGGYQPQHF. As DNA, the CDR3 is TGCGCCAGCAGCTTGGATGGGACAGGGGGATACCAGCCCCAGCATTTT.

V usage is TRBV27 and J usage is TRBJ2-7; D remains ambiguous. Trimming took off 5 bases at V and 0 bases at J, with 14 bases between the two ends. This CDR3 has 15 residues. From germline, CDR1 is MNHEY and CDR2 SMNVEV (reference sequence). In DNA, the CDR3 is TGTGCCAGCAGTCCCCGACAAGATCTCTCCTACGAGCAGTACTTC. Protein sequence: CASSPRQDLSYEQYF.

This sequence joins TRBV21-1 and TRBJ1-2; the DNA was not compared with TRBD1, the D call given in the table. TRBV21-1 is an annotated pseudogene. The CDR3 runs 14 residues. The CDR3 here is CASSKGTGLYGYTF. CDR3 in DNA: TGTGCCAGCAGCAAGGGGACAGGGCTCTATGGCTACACCTTC.

In its sample, this clone was seen a few times. This chain links TRBV5-5 with TRBJ1-2, with D possibly being TRBD1 (6 bases). The CDR3 loop spans 13 amino acids. Germline loops: CDR1 SGHKS, CDR2 YYEKEE (reference sequence). Deletions cut 4 bases from V and 2 bases from J, with 9 bases between. CDR3 residues: CASSQGQNYGYTF. The DNA of the CDR3 is TGTGCCAGCAGCCAAGGACAGAACTATGGCTACACCTTC. The whole variable domain, filled in from reference TRBV5-5 and TRBJ1-2, reads DAGVTQSPTHLIKTRGQQVTLRCSPISGHKSVSWYQQVLGQGPQFIFQYYEKEERGRGNFPDRFSARQFPNYSSELNVNALLLGDSALYLCASSQGQNYGYTFGSGTRLTVV.